These 10 T cell receptor beta chains share one sample of origin, sequenced in a study of T-cell memory formation after mild COVID-19. Each CDR3 protein is one row after TCRdb ran MiXCR on the 5' RACE reads. The sample yields 110,000 to 150,000 distinct CDR3 sequences, about 25% seen once. Material for sequencing was PBMCs or a T cell subset sorted from them (not recorded which). The receptors stem from an adult woman who had mild COVID-19 (a few samples of this study predate the infection). Cell type and time point are not known.

V is TRBV7-9 and J is TRBJ2-2; D possibly corresponds to TRBD2 (6 bases). Trimming removed 7 bases at V and 4 bases at J, with 16 bases between. The germline V gene encodes CDR1 SEHNR and CDR2 FQNEAQ (reference sequence). The CDR3 extends over 15 amino acids. CDR3 in DNA: TGTGCCAGCACCACCCTTAGCGGAGCCACCGGGGAGCTGTTTTTT. Protein product: CASTTLSGATGELFF.

V and J are TRBV7-8 and TRBJ2-7, with D possibly being TRBD1 or TRBD2 (5 bases each). V lost 5 bases, J lost 7 bases, and 12 bases lay in between. The V gene's germline CDR1 is SGHVS and CDR2 FQNEAQ. This CDR3 is 12 amino acids long. The CDR3 protein is CASSPRGWEQYF. Here the CDR3 DNA reads TGTGCCAGCAGCCCGAGGGGCTGGGAGCAGTACTTC.

In this sample, this clonotype turned up a few times. This sequence joins TRBV12-3 or TRBV12-4 and TRBJ1-1; no firm D call. The CDR3 totals 13 residues. V was pared by 3 bases and J by 3 bases, with 8 bases between. In nucleotides, the CDR3 is TGTGCCAGCAGTTTGATAAGGGACACTGAAGCTTTCTTT. It translates to CASSLIRDTEAFF.

The chain recombines TRBV11-2 with TRBJ2-5, with 7 bases aligning to TRBD2. CDR3 size: 15 residues. The V gene's germline CDR1 is SGHAT and CDR2 FQNNGV. V trimming: 3 bases; J trimming: 5 bases; junction bases outside the gene matches: 9. The CDR3 nucleotides read TGTGCCAGCAGCTTTATGGCGGGAGTCAGGGAGACCCAGTACTTC. Encoded protein: CASSFMAGVRETQYF.

The V call is TRBV7-9, the J call TRBJ1-1; D not certain. The CDR3 extends over 14 amino acids. CDR1 and CDR2 (germline): SEHNR, FQNEAQ (reference sequence). V was cut by 2 bases and J by 6 bases, with 13 bases left in between. The CDR3 sequence: CASSLIDTDPEAFF. The CDR3 DNA reads as TGTGCCAGCAGCTTAATAGACACAGACCCTGAAGCTTTCTTT.

The rearrangement links TRBV7-3 to TRBJ2-1; D possibly corresponds to TRBD1 (7 bases). V was clipped by 3 bases and J by 8 bases, with 20 bases between them. Germline V gene sequence: CDR1 SGHTA, CDR2 FQGTGA. The CDR3 is 16 residues long. The chain's CDR3 is CASSLGDRAWRDEQFF. DNA of the CDR3: TGTGCCAGCAGCTTGGGCGACAGGGCCTGGAGGGATGAGCAGTTCTTC.

This clonotype was seen only a few times. The chain is built from TRBV4-1 and TRBJ2-3; tentatively, D is TRBD1 or TRBD2 (5 bases each). Germline-derived CDR1 and CDR2 are MGHRA and YSYEKL. This CDR3 contains 17 residues. Trimming stripped 1 base from V and 5 bases from J, with 19 bases between. The DNA of the CDR3 is TGCGCCAGCAGCCAAGGAATTTTTGGGGGTAGACAAGATACGCAGTATTTT. It specifies CASSQGIFGGRQDTQYF.

This clonotype was counted only a few times. The J gene is TRBJ2-7, the V gene TRBV27; a possible D gene is TRBD2 (6 bases). CDR3 size: 14 residues. V was pared by 5 bases and J by 6 bases, with 17 bases between. Germline V gives CDR1 MNHEY, CDR2 SMNVEV (reference sequence). CDR3 sequence (DNA): TGTGCCAGCAGTCCCGTGGCGGGGCCACTCGAGCAGTACTTC. Residues: CASSPVAGPLEQYF.

The chain has TRBV15 and TRBJ2-5; D unresolved. This CDR3 region has 15 residues. Germline CDR1 and CDR2: LNHNV and YYDKDF (reference sequence). With 1 base removed from V and 1 base from J, the gap between germline ends came to 10 bases. The CDR3 nucleotides are TGTGCCACCAGCAGAGTACTCGTGGGCCAAGAGACCCAGTACTTC. Translating it yields CATSRVLVGQETQYF.

This clonotype was observed a few times. This chain joins TRBV9 and TRBJ2-5; D might be TRBD2 (6 bases). The CDR3 spans 16 residues. Deletions cut 0 bases from V and 2 bases from J, with 14 bases between. Germline assignment: CDR1 SGDLS and CDR2 YYNGEE. CDR3 loop: CASSVGAGPRQETQYF. CDR3 nucleotides: TGTGCCAGCAGCGTAGGGGCGGGACCGAGACAAGAGACCCAGTACTTC.